The 24 T cell receptor beta chains listed next were all sequenced from one sample in a study of T-cell memory formation after mild COVID-19. TCRdb re-derived calls from the 5' RACE reads in MiXCR, one entry per CDR3 protein. Among under 400,000 distinct CDR3 sequences listed, over 20% were seen once. Sequencing was done on a sample of PBMCs or a T cell subset sorted from them (not recorded which). All receptors derive from an adult woman who had mild COVID-19 (a few samples of this study predate the infection). Cell type and time point are not known.

Many counts were recorded for this clonotype. V gene TRBV5-1 combines with J gene TRBJ2-2; D perhaps matches TRBD1 (6 bases). Looked up from germline, CDR1 is SGHRS and CDR2 is YFSETQ. The CDR3 sequence is 15 residues long. The V end was cut by 0 bases, the J end by 3 bases, with 9 bases between. The CDR3 DNA reads as TGCGCCAGCAGCTTGGGCCACAGGGACACCGGGGAGCTGTTTTTT. Amino acid sequence: CASSLGHRDTGELFF.

This clonotype has more than one count but fewer than ten. The gene calls are TRBV5-1 and TRBJ2-4, with 11 bases that match TRBD2. The CDR3 loop spans 14 amino acids. V lost 4 bases to trimming and J lost 6 bases; unmatched junction nucleotides: 3. Germline V gene data show CDR1 as SGHRS and CDR2 as YFSETQ. The CDR3 spells CASSPGLAVNIQYF. The CDR3 nucleotides read TGCGCCAGCAGCCCGGGACTAGCGGTAAACATTCAGTACTTC.

The V and J genes are TRBV20-1 and TRBJ1-2; 7 bases agree with TRBD1. The junction had 11 bases not matched to a gene; V was cut back by 0 bases and J by 4 bases. Germline CDR1 is DFQATT and CDR2 is SNEGSKA (reference sequence). This CDR3 has 16 amino acids. Written as DNA, the CDR3 is TGCAGTGCTAGAGATCTGGCCACCGGGACAGTCTATGGCTACACCTTC. Protein sequence: CSARDLATGTVYGYTF.

This clonotype occurred a few times. V usage is TRBV24-1 and J usage is TRBJ2-3; 8 nucleotides agree with TRBD2. This CDR3 contains 15 residues. The junction had 5 bases not matched to a gene; V was cut back by 3 bases and J by 4 bases. Germline V gene lookup returns CDR1 KGHDR and CDR2 SFDVKD. CDR3 DNA: TGTGCCACCAGTGATCAAGCGGGAGTGGCAGATACGCAGTATTTT. Translated, it gives CATSDQAGVADTQYF.

V and J are TRBV20-1 and TRBJ2-7, with 9 bases lining up with TRBD2. This CDR3 has 15 residues. With V trimmed by 1 base and J by 6 bases, 10 bases remained unmatched. Germline lookup yields CDR1 DFQATT and CDR2 SNEGSKA (reference sequence). The CDR3 DNA sequence: TGCAGTGCTAGAGGGGGGACTAGCCCGACCTCCGAGCAGTACTTC. Its protein is CSARGGTSPTSEQYF.

The chain carries TRBV6-2 or TRBV6-3 and TRBJ2-2; 10 bases agree with TRBD2. This CDR3 has 18 amino acids. CDR1 is MNHEY, CDR2 SVGEGT, per germline. The V and J ends lost 6 bases and 5 bases, in that order; junction bases with no gene match: 15. This chain's CDR3 is CASSLKSPLAGFTGELFF. The DNA of the CDR3 is TGTGCCAGCAGCTTAAAAAGCCCACTAGCGGGATTTACCGGGGAGCTGTTTTTT.

This clonotype was observed many times. The chain recombines TRBV12-3 or TRBV12-4 with TRBJ2-7; 7 nucleotides agree with TRBD2. CDR3 length: 15 residues. V dropped 5 bases and J dropped 6; count of bases not matched to a gene: 13. The CDR3 is CASSPPGAGVTEQYF. CDR3 DNA sequence: TGTGCCAGCAGTCCCCCCGGGGCGGGAGTAACCGAGCAGTACTTC.

The rearrangement uses TRBV12-3 or TRBV12-4 and TRBJ2-3; 9 nucleotides agree with TRBD2. The CDR3 spans 14 residues. The ends lost 7 bases at V and 4 bases at J; junction bases unmatched: 6. As DNA, the CDR3 is TGTGCCAGCACCCGACTAGCGGCCGCAGATACGCAGTATTTT. This sequence encodes CASTRLAAADTQYF.

The table lists this clonotype with many counts. The chain has TRBV5-8 and TRBJ2-7; D may be TRBD1 or TRBD2 (6 bases each). This CDR3 comprises 14 residues. Germline-derived CDR1 and CDR2 are SGHTS and YDEGEE. The V end lost 4 bases, the J end lost 7 bases, and 18 bases lay between the germline ends. Here the CDR3 reads CASSGDGGRREQYF. As DNA, the CDR3 is TGTGCCAGCAGCGGGGACGGGGGCCGCAGGGAGCAGTACTTC.

The V gene is TRBV28, the J gene TRBJ2-5; D is undetermined. This CDR3 has 11 residues. Germline V CDR1 and CDR2: MDHEN, SYDVKM. Trimming removed 6 bases from V and 5 bases from J, with 7 bases in between. The CDR3 is CASRSAETQYF. CDR3 DNA: TGTGCCAGCAGGAGTGCGGAGACCCAGTACTTC.

The chain links TRBV20-1 to TRBJ1-6; no reliable D call. Germline V gene sequence: CDR1 DFQATT, CDR2 SNEGSKA (reference sequence). This CDR3 is 11 amino acids long. V was clipped by 6 bases and J by 15 bases, with 15 bases between them. The CDR3 DNA reads TGCAGTGCGACGACTCCTTGGGGCCTCCACTTT. This encodes CSATTPWGLHF.

This rearrangement joins TRBV29-1 to TRBJ1-3; D is ambiguous. The CDR3 is 13 amino acids. V lost 0 bases to trimming and J lost 5 bases, with 8 bases between them. The V gene's germline CDR1 is SQVTM and CDR2 ANQGSEA. The CDR3 loop is CSVEEYTRNTIYF. CDR3 DNA: TGCAGCGTTGAAGAGTACACTCGAAACACCATATATTTT.

V gene TRBV7-2 combines with J gene TRBJ2-5; D ambiguous. Germline-derived CDR1 and CDR2 are SGHTA and FQGNSA. The CDR3 has 15 residues. V was cut by 0 bases and J by 1 base, with 9 bases left in between. CDR3 region: CASSLAGQVQETQYF. The CDR3 DNA sequence: TGTGCCAGCAGCTTAGCGGGCCAGGTCCAAGAGACCCAGTACTTC.

This clonotype was detected a few times. The rearrangement uses TRBV20-1 and TRBJ1-1; tentatively, D is TRBD1 (6 bases). Germline V gene sequence: CDR1 DFQATT, CDR2 SNEGSKA (reference sequence). Trimming removed 6 bases from V and 5 bases from J, with 16 bases in between. The CDR3 contains 13 residues. The CDR3 protein is CSAGGPAGTEAFF. The CDR3 DNA follows: TGCAGTGCAGGGGGGCCAGCCGGAACTGAAGCTTTCTTT.

This clonotype was observed many times. V usage is TRBV3-1 and J usage is TRBJ2-7; 12 bases align to TRBD2. Germline V gene data show CDR1 as LGHDT and CDR2 as YNNKEL (reference sequence). CDR3 length: 15 residues. With 5 bases clipped from V and 2 bases from J, the junction kept 4 bases outside the gene matches. The CDR3 DNA reads as TGTGCCAGCAGCGAGGGACTAGCGGGCACCTACGAGCAGTACTTC. This sequence encodes CASSEGLAGTYEQYF.

This clonotype came up a few times. The rearrangement joins TRBV14 to TRBJ2-7, with D unresolved. Deletions cut 4 bases from V and 2 bases from J, with 9 bases between. The CDR3 is made up of 13 amino acids. CDR1 and CDR2 from the germline V gene are SGHDN and FVKESK. For the CDR3, the DNA is TGTGCCAGCAGCCCAGGAATCACCTACGAGCAGTACTTC. This encodes CASSPGITYEQYF.

This clonotype was picked up one time. The J gene is TRBJ2-5, the V gene TRBV2; the D gene could be TRBD1 or TRBD2 (5 bases each). Trimming cost V 8 bases and J 4 bases, with 14 bases left between them. Germline CDR1 is SNHLY and CDR2 is FYNNEI. The CDR3 spans 13 residues. The CDR3 nucleotides are TGTGCCAGCCGGATACAGGAGGTAGAGACCCAGTACTTC. Translation gives CASRIQEVETQYF.

The chain carries TRBV5-4 and TRBJ1-4; 9 nucleotides line up with TRBD1. The CDR3 sequence is 14 residues long. After removal of 4 bases from V and 7 bases from J, the junction contained 5 bases not matched to a gene. CDR1 SGHNT and CDR2 YYREEE come from the germline V gene (reference sequence). The CDR3 sequence is CASSGTGRGEKLFF. The CDR3 region has the DNA TGTGCCAGCAGCGGGACAGGGAGGGGTGAAAAACTGTTTTTT.

The chain couples TRBV14 to TRBJ2-1; 8 bases are shared with TRBD1. In germline, CDR1 is SGHDN, CDR2 FVKESK. The CDR3 consists of 15 residues. Germline trimming cut 3 bases from V and 4 bases from J; bases unmatched to any gene: 5. CDR3 in DNA: TGTGCCAGCAGCCACTTGGACAGGGTGTACAATGAGCAGTTCTTC. This sequence encodes CASSHLDRVYNEQFF.

J is TRBJ1-2 and V is TRBV10-3; D gene uncertain. This CDR3 spans 12 amino acids. Trimming took 0 bases from V and 3 from J, leaving 2 bases between them. The V gene's germline CDR1 is ENHRY and CDR2 SYGVKD. In nucleotides, the CDR3 is TGTGCCATCAGTGAGTCGGACTATGGCTACACCTTC. It translates to CAISESDYGYTF.

This clonotype has ten or more counts. This rearrangement joins TRBV12-3 or TRBV12-4 to TRBJ2-7; tentative D call: TRBD2 (6 bases). Trimming cost V 3 bases and J 3 bases, with 18 bases left between them. This CDR3 has 16 residues. In DNA, the CDR3 is TGTGCCAGCAGTTTGCATGAGTTTGCGGGACGCTACGAGCAGTACTTC. This codes for CASSLHEFAGRYEQYF.

In this sample, this clonotype turned up many times. CDR3 sequence reads: CASSLAGGADTQYF. CDR3 in DNA: TGTGCCAGCAGCTTAGCTGGCGGGGCGGATACGCAGTATTTT. V gene TRBV7-6 combines with J gene TRBJ2-3; D is possibly TRBD2 (6 bases). The germline V and J ends were trimmed by 0 bases and 6 bases, with 10 bases remaining between them. This CDR3 has 14 amino acids. Germline CDR1 reads SGHVS; CDR2 reads FNYEAQ.

The gene calls are TRBV18 and TRBJ1-1, with D perhaps TRBD1 (6 bases). This CDR3 region has 16 residues. Trimming took 4 bases from V and 8 from J, leaving 23 bases between them. CDR1 and CDR2 from the germline V gene are KGHSH and LQKENI. The CDR3 loop reads CASSLPSYWGPIEAFF. CDR3 DNA: TGTGCCAGCTCACTGCCTAGCTATTGGGGGCCTATAGAAGCTTTCTTT.

The chain joins TRBV5-4 to TRBJ2-3, with 11 bases matching TRBD1. The germline CDR1 and CDR2 sequences are SGHNT and YYREEE (reference sequence). The CDR3 has 15 amino acids. V shed 4 bases and J 5 bases; nucleotides not matched to a gene: 6. CDR3 nucleotide sequence: TGTGCCAGCAGCCCCGGGACAGGGGGTAAAGATACGCAGTATTTT. It codes for CASSPGTGGKDTQYF.